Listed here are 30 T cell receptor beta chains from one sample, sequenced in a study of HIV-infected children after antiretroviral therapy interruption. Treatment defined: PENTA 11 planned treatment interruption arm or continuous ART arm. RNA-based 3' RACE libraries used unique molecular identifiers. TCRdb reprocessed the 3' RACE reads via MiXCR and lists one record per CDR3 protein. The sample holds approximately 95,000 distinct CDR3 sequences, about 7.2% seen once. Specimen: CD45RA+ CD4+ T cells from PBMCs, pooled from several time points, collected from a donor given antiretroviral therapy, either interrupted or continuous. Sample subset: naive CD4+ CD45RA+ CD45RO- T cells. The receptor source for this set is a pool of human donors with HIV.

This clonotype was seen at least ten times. DNA of the CDR3: TGTGCCAGCAGTACAGGGGTTCACGGCTACACCTTC. Translated, it gives CASSTGVHGYTF. The chain recombines TRBV2 with TRBJ1-2; 7 bases align to TRBD1. There are 12 residues in the CDR3. V lost 5 bases, J lost 8 bases, and 5 bases stayed unmatched. Germline CDR1 SNHLY, CDR2 FYNNEI.

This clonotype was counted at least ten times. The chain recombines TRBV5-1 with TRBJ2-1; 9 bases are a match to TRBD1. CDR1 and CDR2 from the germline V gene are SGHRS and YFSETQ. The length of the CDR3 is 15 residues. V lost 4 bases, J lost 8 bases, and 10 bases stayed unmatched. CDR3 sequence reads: CASSIGQGRVYEQFF. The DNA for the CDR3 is TGCGCCAGCAGCATCGGACAGGGGAGGGTATATGAGCAGTTCTTC.

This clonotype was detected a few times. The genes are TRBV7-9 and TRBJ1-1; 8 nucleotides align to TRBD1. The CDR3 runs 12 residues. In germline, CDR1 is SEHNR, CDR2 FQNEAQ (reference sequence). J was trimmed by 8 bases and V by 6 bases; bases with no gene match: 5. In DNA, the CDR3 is TGTGCCAGCAGACAGGGGGATAAAGAAGCTTTCTTT. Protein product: CASRQGDKEAFF.

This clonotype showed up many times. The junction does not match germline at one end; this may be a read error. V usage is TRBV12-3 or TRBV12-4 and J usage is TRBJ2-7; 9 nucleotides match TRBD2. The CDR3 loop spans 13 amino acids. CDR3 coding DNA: TGTGCCAGCAGTTTCAAGTCAAGCGGGAGGCCCTCCTTC. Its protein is CASSFKSSGRPSF.

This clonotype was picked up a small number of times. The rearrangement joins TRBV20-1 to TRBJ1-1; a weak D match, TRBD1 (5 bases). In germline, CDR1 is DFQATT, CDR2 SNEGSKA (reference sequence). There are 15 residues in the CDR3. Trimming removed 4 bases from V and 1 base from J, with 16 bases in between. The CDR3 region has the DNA TGCAGTGCTACAGACGGGACCAAAAAGAACACTGAAGCTTTCTTT. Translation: CSATDGTKKNTEAFF.

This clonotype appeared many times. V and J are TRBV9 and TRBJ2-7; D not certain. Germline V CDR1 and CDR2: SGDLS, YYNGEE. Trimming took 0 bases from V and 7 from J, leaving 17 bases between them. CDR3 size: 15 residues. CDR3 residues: CASSVDAWFLREQYF. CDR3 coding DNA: TGTGCCAGCAGCGTAGATGCTTGGTTCCTTAGGGAGCAGTACTTC. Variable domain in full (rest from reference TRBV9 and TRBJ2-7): DSGVTQTPKHLITATGQRVTLRCSPRSGDLSVYWYQQSLDQGLQFLIQYYNGEERAKGNILERFSAQQFPDLHSELNLSSLELGDSALYFCASSVDAWFLREQYFGPGTRLTVT.

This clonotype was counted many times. The CDR3 sequence: CASSEAAAGAYNEQFF. In DNA form, the CDR3 reads TGTGCCAGCAGTGAAGCGGCAGCGGGAGCCTACAATGAGCAGTTCTTC. The chain combines TRBV2 with TRBJ2-1; TRBD2 matches 8 bases. The CDR3 runs 16 residues. Trimming at V came to 0 bases and at J to 2 bases, leaving 3 bases not matched to a gene. Germline V gives CDR1 SNHLY, CDR2 FYNNEI.

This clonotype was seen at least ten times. The CDR3 loop is CASSFTGGFGQPQHF. The CDR3, as DNA: TGCGCCAGCAGCTTCACAGGGGGCTTTGGTCAGCCCCAGCATTTT. The chain couples TRBV5-1 to TRBJ1-5; 9 nucleotides line up with TRBD1. V trimming: 2 bases; J trimming: 6 bases; junction bases outside the gene matches: 6. Germline CDR1 and CDR2: SGHRS and YFSETQ. The CDR3 runs 15 residues. The variable domain in full, completed from reference TRBV5-1 and TRBJ1-5, reads KAGVTQTPRYLIKTRGQQVTLSCSPISGHRSVSWYQQTPGQGLQFLFEYFSETQRNKGNFPGRFSGRQFSNSRSEMNVSTLELGDSALYLCASSFTGGFGQPQHFGDGTRLSIL.

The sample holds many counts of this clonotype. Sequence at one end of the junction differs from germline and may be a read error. The chain's CDR3 is CASRQAGKSTEAFF. Written as DNA, the CDR3 is TGTGCCAGCAGGCAAGCGGGGAAATCCACTGAAGCTTTCTTT. The chain recombines TRBV3-1 with TRBJ1-1; D is uncertain. CDR1 is LGHDT, CDR2 YNNKEL, per germline (reference sequence). CDR3 length equals 14 residues.

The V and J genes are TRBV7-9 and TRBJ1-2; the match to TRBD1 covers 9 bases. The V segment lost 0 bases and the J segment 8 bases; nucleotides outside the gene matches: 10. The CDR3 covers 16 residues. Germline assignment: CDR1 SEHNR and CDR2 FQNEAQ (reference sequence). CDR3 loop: CASSLALGQGLLGYTF. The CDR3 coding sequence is TGTGCCAGCAGCTTAGCTCTGGGACAGGGTTTATTAGGCTACACCTTC.

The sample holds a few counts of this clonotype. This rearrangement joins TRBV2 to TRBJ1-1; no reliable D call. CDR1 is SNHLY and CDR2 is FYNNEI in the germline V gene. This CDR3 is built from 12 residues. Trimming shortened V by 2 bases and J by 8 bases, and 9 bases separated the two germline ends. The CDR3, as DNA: TGTGCCAGCAGTGAACAAGCCGCGGAAGCTTTCTTT. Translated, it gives CASSEQAAEAFF. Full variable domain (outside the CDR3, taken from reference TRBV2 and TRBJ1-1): EPEVTQTPSHQVTQMGQEVILRCVPISNHLYFYWYRQILGQKVEFLVSFYNNEISEKSEIFDDQFSVERPDGSNFTLKIRSTKLEDSAMYFCASSEQAAEAFFGQGTRLTVV.

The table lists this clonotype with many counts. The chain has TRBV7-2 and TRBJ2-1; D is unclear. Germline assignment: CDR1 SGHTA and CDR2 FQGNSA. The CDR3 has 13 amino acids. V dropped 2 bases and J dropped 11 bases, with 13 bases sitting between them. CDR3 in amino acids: CASSLRAVGKQFF. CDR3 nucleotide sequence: TGTGCCAGCAGCTTACGCGCGGTGGGTAAGCAGTTCTTC.

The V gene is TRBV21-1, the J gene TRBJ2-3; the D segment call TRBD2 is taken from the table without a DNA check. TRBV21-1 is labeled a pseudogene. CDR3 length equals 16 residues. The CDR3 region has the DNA TGTGCCAGCCCGCATCTACTAGCGGGAGGGACAGATACGCAGTATTTT. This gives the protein CASPHLLAGGTDTQYF.

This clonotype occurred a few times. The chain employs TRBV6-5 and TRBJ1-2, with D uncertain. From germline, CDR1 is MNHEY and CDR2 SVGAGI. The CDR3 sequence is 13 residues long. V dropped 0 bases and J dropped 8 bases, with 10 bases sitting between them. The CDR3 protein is CASSYSRVTGYTF. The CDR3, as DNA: TGTGCCAGCAGTTACTCGAGAGTTACCGGCTACACCTTC.

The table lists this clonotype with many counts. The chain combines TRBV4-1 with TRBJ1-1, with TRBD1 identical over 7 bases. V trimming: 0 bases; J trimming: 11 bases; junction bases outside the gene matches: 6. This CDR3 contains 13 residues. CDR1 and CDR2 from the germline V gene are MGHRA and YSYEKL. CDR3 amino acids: CASSQDDRVRAFF. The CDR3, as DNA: TGCGCCAGCAGCCAAGATGACAGGGTGAGGGCTTTCTTT.

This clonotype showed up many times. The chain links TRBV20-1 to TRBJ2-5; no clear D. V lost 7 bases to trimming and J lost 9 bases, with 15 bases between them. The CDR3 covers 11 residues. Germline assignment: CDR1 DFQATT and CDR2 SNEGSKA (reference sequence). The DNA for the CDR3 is TGCAGTGTCCGAGATGCGGCGGCCCAGTACTTC. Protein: CSVRDAAAQYF.

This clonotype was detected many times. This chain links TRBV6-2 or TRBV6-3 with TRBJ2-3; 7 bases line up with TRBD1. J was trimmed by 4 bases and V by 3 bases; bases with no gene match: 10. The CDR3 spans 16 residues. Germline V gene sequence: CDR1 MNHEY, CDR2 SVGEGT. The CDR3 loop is CASSYRTTGSADTQYF. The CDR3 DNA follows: TGTGCCAGCAGTTATCGTACGACAGGGTCGGCAGATACGCAGTATTTT.

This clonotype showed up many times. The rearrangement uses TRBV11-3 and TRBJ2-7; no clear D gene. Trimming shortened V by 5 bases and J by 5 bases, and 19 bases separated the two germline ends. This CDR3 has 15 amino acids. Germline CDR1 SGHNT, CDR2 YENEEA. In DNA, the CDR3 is TGTGCCAGCAGCCCCTCGATGAGCGTATGGGACGAGCAGTACTTC. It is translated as CASSPSMSVWDEQYF.

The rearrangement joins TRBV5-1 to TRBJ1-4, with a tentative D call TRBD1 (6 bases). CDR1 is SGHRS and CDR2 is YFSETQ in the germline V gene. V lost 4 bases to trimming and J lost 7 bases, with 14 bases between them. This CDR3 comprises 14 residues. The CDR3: CASSADGGGEKLFF. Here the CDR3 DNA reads TGCGCCAGCAGCGCGGACGGAGGGGGTGAAAAACTGTTTTTT.

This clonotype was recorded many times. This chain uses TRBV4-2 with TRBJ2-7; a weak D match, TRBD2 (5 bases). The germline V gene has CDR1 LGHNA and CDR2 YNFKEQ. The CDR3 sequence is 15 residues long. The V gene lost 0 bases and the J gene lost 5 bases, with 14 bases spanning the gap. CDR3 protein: CASSQETETEDEQYF. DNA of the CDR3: TGTGCCAGCAGCCAAGAAACCGAGACGGAGGACGAGCAGTACTTC.

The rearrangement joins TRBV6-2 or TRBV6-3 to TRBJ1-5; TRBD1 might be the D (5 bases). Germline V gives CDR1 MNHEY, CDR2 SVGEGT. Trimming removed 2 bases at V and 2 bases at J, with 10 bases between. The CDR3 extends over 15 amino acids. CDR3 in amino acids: CASSYGGVGNQPQHF. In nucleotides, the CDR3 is TGTGCCAGCAGTTACGGGGGAGTTGGCAATCAGCCCCAGCATTTT.

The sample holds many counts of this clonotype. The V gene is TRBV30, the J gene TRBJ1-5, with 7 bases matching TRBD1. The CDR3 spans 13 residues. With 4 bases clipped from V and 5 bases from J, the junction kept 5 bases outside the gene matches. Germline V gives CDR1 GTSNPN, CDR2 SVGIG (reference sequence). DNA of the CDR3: TGTGCCTGGAACAGGGGTGGGGATCAGCCCCAGCATTTT. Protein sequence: CAWNRGGDQPQHF. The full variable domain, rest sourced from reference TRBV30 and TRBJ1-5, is SQTIHQWPATLVQPVGSPLSLECTVEGTSNPNLYWYRQAAGRGLQLLFYSVGIGQISSEVPQNLSASRPQDRQFILSSKKLLLSDSGFYLCAWNRGGDQPQHFGDGTRLSIL.

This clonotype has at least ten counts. The CDR3 DNA follows: TGTGCCAGCAGCCGGACAGAACCGGATCAGCCCCAGCATTTT. It is translated as CASSRTEPDQPQHF. The chain recombines TRBV5-5 with TRBJ1-5; a weak D match, TRBD1 (6 bases). The V end was cut by 4 bases, the J end by 5 bases, with 13 bases between. Germline assignment: CDR1 SGHKS and CDR2 YYEKEE (reference sequence). The CDR3 has 14 residues.

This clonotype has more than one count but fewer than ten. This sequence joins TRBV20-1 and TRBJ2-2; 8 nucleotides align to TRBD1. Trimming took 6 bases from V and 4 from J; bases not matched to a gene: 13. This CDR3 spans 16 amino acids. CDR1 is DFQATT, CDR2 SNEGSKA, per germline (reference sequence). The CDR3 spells CSAQPPRQGSTGELFF. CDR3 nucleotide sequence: TGCAGTGCCCAACCCCCAAGACAGGGGTCCACCGGGGAGCTGTTTTTT.

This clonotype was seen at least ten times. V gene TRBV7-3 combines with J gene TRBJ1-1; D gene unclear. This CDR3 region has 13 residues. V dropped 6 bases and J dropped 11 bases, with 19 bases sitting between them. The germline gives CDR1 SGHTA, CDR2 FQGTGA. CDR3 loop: CASSGPGQPEAFF. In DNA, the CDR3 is TGTGCCAGCAGTGGGCCAGGCCAGCCCGAGGCTTTCTTT.

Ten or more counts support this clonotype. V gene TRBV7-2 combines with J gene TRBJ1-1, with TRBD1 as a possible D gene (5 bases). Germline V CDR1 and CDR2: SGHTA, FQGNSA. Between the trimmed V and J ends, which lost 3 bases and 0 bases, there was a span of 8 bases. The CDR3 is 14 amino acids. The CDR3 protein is CASSLAGLNTEAFF. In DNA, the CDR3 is TGTGCCAGCAGCTTGGCGGGACTGAACACTGAAGCTTTCTTT.

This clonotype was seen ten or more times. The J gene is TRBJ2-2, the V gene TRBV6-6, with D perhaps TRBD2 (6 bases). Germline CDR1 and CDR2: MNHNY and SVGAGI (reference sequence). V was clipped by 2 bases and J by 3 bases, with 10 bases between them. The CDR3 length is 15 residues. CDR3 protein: CASSYVGGDTGELFF. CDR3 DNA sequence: TGTGCCAGCAGTTACGTGGGGGGAGACACCGGGGAGCTGTTTTTT.

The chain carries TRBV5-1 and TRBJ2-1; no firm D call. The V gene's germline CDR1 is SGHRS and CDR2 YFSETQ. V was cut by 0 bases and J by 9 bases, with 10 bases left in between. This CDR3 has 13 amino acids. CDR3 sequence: CASSLVSKAEQFF. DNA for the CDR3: TGCGCCAGCAGCTTGGTGAGCAAAGCTGAGCAGTTCTTC.

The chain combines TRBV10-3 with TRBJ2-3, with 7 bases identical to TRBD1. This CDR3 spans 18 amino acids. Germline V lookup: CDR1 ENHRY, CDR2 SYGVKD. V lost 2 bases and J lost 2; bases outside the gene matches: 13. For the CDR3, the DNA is TGTGCCATCAGTGAGGCAAGCCTACCGGGACAGAACACAGATACGCAGTATTTT. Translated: CAISEASLPGQNTDTQYF.

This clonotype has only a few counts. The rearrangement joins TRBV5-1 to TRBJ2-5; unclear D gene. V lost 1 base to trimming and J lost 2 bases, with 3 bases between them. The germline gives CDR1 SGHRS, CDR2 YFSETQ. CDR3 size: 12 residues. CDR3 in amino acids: CASSLKQETQYF. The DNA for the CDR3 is TGCGCCAGCAGCTTGAAACAAGAGACCCAGTACTTC.